The rows below give T cell receptor beta chains drawn from one sample of a study of T-cell reconstitution after alpha-beta-depleted transplantation in children. Using its own MiXCR run on the PCR reads, TCRdb lists one record per CDR3 protein. The table includes roughly 570,000 distinct CDR3 sequences, over 20% detected once. This material consisted of PBMCs, taken before TCRalphabeta/CD19-depleted stem cell transplant. The receptors derive from a boy under two years old with Wiskott-Aldrich syndrome, due to receive a stem cell transplant. Each CDR3 is given with its conserved first and last residue. D genes are given only for firm matches. Rows may omit the clone size; those that give it use once, few, many or a size class.

D: TRBD2
size: few
J: TRBJ2-5
V: TRBV6-5
CDR3: CASSYGGRSAQETQYF
DNA: TGTGCCAGCAGTTACGGCGGGAGGTCCGCACAAGAGACCCAGTACTTC

D: TRBD1
size: -
J: TRBJ2-7
V: TRBV10-3
CDR3: CAISESGQGYEQYF
DNA: TGTGCCATCAGTGAGTCGGGACAGGGGTACGAGCAGTACTTC

D: TRBD1
size: few
J: TRBJ2-5
V: TRBV5-1
CDR3: CASSLCPGQLPIQYF
DNA: TGCGCCAGCAGCCTATGCCCGGGACAGCTACCAATCCAGTACTTC

D: -
size: -
J: TRBJ2-1
V: TRBV5-1
CDR3: CASRVSDSGSYNEQFF
DNA: TGCGCCAGCAGAGTAAGCGACTCAGGCTCCTACAATGAGCAGTTCTTC

D: TRBD2
size: few
J: TRBJ2-2
V: TRBV29-1
CDR3: CSAAGTSGTGELFF
DNA: TGCAGCGCCGCGGGGACTAGCGGAACCGGGGAGCTGTTTTTT

D: -
size: -
J: TRBJ2-1
V: TRBV5-1
CDR3: CASSLGTVGYNEQFF
DNA: TGCGCCAGCAGCTTGGGGACAGTTGGTTACAATGAGCAGTTCTTC

D: -
size: -
J: TRBJ2-3
V: TRBV9
CDR3: CASSGGPRDTQYF
DNA: TGTGCCAGCAGCGGGGGACCGCGAGATACGCAGTATTTT

D: -
size: few
J: TRBJ1-2
V: TRBV4-2
CDR3: CASSQDEQGLYGYTF
DNA: TGTGCCAGCAGCCAAGATGAACAGGGCCTCTATGGCTACACCTTC

D: -
size: -
J: TRBJ2-7
V: TRBV24-1
CDR3: CATSENSYEQYF
DNA: TGTGCCACCAGCGAGAACTCCTACGAGCAGTACTTC

D: -
size: -
J: TRBJ2-5
V: TRBV29-1
CDR3: CSVLPYIRQYQETQYF
DNA: TGCAGCGTCCTACCTTATATTAGACAGTACCAAGAGACCCAGTACTTC

D: -
size: -
J: TRBJ2-2
V: TRBV29-1
CDR3: CSVKPLFTGELFF
DNA: TGCAGCGTTAAGCCGCTGTTCACCGGGGAGCTGTTTTTT

D: TRBD2
size: -
J: TRBJ2-1
V: TRBV20-1
CDR3: CSATTSGKGSYNEQFF
DNA: TGCAGTGCTACCACTAGCGGGAAAGGGTCCTACAATGAGCAGTTCTTC

D: -
size: few
J: TRBJ2-6
V: TRBV7-2
CDR3: CASSSVTLDSGANVLTF
DNA: TGTGCCAGCAGCTCAGTTACCCTAGACTCTGGGGCCAACGTCCTGACTTTC

D: TRBD1
size: few
J: TRBJ2-7
V: TRBV5-1
CDR3: CASSLGDRTRPNFTYEQYF
DNA: TGCGCCAGCAGCTTGGGGGACAGAACAAGGCCAAACTTCACCTACGAGCAGTACTTC

D: -
size: few
J: TRBJ2-5
V: TRBV10-3
CDR3: CAISASGAETQYF
DNA: TGTGCCATCAGCGCCTCGGGCGCCGAGACCCAGTACTTC

D: -
size: once
J: TRBJ2-3
V: TRBV5-6
CDR3: CASSQTGFPTDTQYF
DNA: TGTGCCAGCAGCCAAACAGGGTTCCCCACAGATACGCAGTATTTT

D: -
size: few
J: TRBJ1-4
V: TRBV5-1
CDR3: CASSVQGGAEKLFF
DNA: TGCGCCAGCAGCGTACAGGGAGGCGCTGAAAAACTGTTTTTT

D: -
size: -
J: TRBJ2-5
V: TRBV27
CDR3: CASSARARVIQETQYF
DNA: TGTGCCAGCAGCGCGAGGGCGAGGGTTATACAAGAGACCCAGTACTTC

D: -
size: few
J: TRBJ1-5
V: TRBV12-3/TRBV12-4
CDR3: CASSPPVGGPTQPQHF
DNA: TGTGCCAGCAGCCCTCCTGTTGGGGGGCCTACTCAGCCCCAGCATTTT

D: TRBD1
size: few
J: TRBJ2-3
V: TRBV5-1
CDR3: CATQVGTATDTQYF
DNA: TGCGCCACCCAGGTTGGGACAGCAACAGATACGCAGTATTTT

D: -
size: few
J: TRBJ2-7
V: TRBV28
CDR3: CASSWGRVNEQYF
DNA: TGTGCCAGCAGTTGGGGCAGGGTCAACGAGCAGTACTTC

D: -
size: -
J: TRBJ1-4
V: TRBV5-1
CDR3: CASSLGLGGGTNEKLFF
DNA: TGCGCCAGCAGCTTGGGCCTCGGTGGGGGAACTAATGAAAAACTGTTTTTT

D: -
size: -
J: TRBJ2-2
V: TRBV28
CDR3: CARKKSGSKTGELFF
DNA: TGTGCCAGAAAGAAAAGCGGGTCAAAAACCGGGGAGCTGTTTTTT

D: TRBD2
size: once
J: TRBJ2-1
V: TRBV12-3/TRBV12-4
CDR3: CASSLIRGDNEQFF
DNA: TGTGCCAGCAGTTTAATACGGGGGGACAATGAGCAGTTCTTC

D: TRBD2
size: few
J: TRBJ2-7
V: TRBV10-3
CDR3: CAISEERESAEQYF
DNA: TGTGCCATCAGTGAGGAGCGGGAGTCAGCTGAGCAGTACTTC

D: -
size: few
J: TRBJ1-4
V: TRBV4-1
CDR3: CASSPSPNKGAQLFF
DNA: TGCGCCAGCAGCCCCTCTCCCAACAAGGGCGCCCAACTGTTTTTT

D: TRBD2
size: few
J: TRBJ2-1
V: TRBV6-1
CDR3: CASSENLSGRGSEQFF
DNA: TGTGCCAGCAGTGAAAATCTTAGCGGGAGGGGCAGTGAGCAGTTCTTC

D: -
size: -
J: TRBJ2-1
V: TRBV7-8
CDR3: CASSLFPQGRGRPYNEQFF
DNA: TGTGCCAGCAGCTTGTTTCCACAGGGAAGGGGGAGACCCTACAATGAGCAGTTCTTC

D: TRBD2
size: -
J: TRBJ2-3
V: TRBV5-1
CDR3: CASSLGGGLAPDTQYF
DNA: TGCGCCAGCAGCCTGGGGGGAGGACTAGCCCCAGATACGCAGTATTTT

D: -
size: -
J: TRBJ1-2
V: TRBV28
CDR3: CASSSWVYGYTF
DNA: TGTGCCAGCAGTTCGTGGGTTTATGGCTACACCTTC

D: TRBD2
size: few
J: TRBJ2-1
V: TRBV10-3
CDR3: CAISESVGGSYNEQFF
DNA: TGTGCCATCAGTGAGTCGGTGGGAGGGTCCTACAATGAGCAGTTCTTC

D: -
size: -
J: TRBJ1-2
V: TRBV20-1
CDR3: CSARDLYSGLYGYTF
DNA: TGCAGTGCTAGAGATCTTTATTCAGGGCTCTATGGCTACACCTTC

D: -
size: -
J: TRBJ2-1
V: TRBV3-1
CDR3: CASSQEGAGAWDEQFF
DNA: TGTGCCAGCAGCCAAGAGGGGGCGGGAGCCTGGGATGAGCAGTTCTTC

D: -
size: -
J: TRBJ2-7
V: TRBV5-6
CDR3: CASSLGRATYEQYF
DNA: TGTGCCAGCAGCTTGGGCAGAGCCACCTACGAGCAGTACTTC

D: TRBD1
size: once
J: TRBJ2-7
V: TRBV19
CDR3: CASSESGTGLHEQYF
DNA: TGTGCCAGTAGTGAGTCCGGGACAGGGTTGCACGAGCAGTACTTC

D: -
size: -
J: TRBJ2-2
V: TRBV5-1
CDR3: CASSDQGPGELFF
DNA: TGCGCCAGCAGCGACCAGGGACCCGGGGAGCTGTTTTTT

D: -
size: -
J: TRBJ2-3
V: TRBV14
CDR3: CASSQDPSFTDTQYF
DNA: TGTGCCAGCAGCCAAGATCCATCCTTCACAGATACGCAGTATTTT